The clone carrying this TCR beta chain was detected ten times or more. Its antigen is currently unknown. V dropped 3 bases and J dropped 6 bases, with 9 bases sitting between them. CDR1 DFQATT and CDR2 SNEGSKA come from the germline V gene (reference sequence). This CDR3 comprises 12 residues. What was amplified from RNA transcripts were TCR beta CDR3 regions. TCR CDR3 regions were first amplified by RT-PCR with HTBI primers. TCRdb analysed the multiplex PCR reads with MiXCR anew, one entry per CDR3 protein. Here the sample spans 650,000 to 850,000 distinct CDR3 sequences, around 20% being singletons. The sample belongs to a study of T cells in Graves' hyperthyroidism and ophthalmopathy. Overall study findings and caveats: Expanded thyroid clonotypes (above 0.001) were mostly also found in blood.

The gene calls are TRBV20-1 and TRBJ2-1; no clear D. The sequencing input was blood. This TCR came from a woman aged 50 to 60 with Graves' hyperthyroidism that later progressed to Graves' ophthalmopathy. CDR3 sequence reads: CSASYRTNEQFF. In nucleotides, the CDR3 is TGCAGTGCTAGTTACAGAACCAATGAGCAGTTCTTC.